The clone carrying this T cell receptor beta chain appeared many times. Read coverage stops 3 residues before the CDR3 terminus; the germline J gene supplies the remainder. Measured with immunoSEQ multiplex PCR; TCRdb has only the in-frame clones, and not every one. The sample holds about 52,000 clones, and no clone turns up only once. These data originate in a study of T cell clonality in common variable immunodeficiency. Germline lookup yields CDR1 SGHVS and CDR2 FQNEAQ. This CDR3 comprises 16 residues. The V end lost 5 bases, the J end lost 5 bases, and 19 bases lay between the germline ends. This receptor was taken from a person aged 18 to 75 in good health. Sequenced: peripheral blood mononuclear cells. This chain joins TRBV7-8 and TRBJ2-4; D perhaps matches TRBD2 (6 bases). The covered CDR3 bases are TGTGCCAGCAGCCTCCGGGACTCCCCTAGGCAAAACATT. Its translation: CASSLRDSPRQNI. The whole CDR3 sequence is CASSLRDSPRQNIQYF.